Shown below are 21 T cell receptor beta chains from a single sample sequenced in a study of T cell responses to AZD1222 COVID-19 vaccine. Produced via immunoSEQ multiplex PCR; TCRdb's table is partial and in-frame only. Of roughly 150,000 clones listed, approximately 91% are singletons. Sequencing used peripheral blood, obtained 28 days after the second AZD1222 dose. The receptors were sampled from an adult who received the AZD1222 COVID-19 vaccine.

This chain connects TRBV5-1 to TRBJ2-3; D unclear. CDR1 is SGHRS and CDR2 is YFSETQ in the germline V gene. This CDR3 is 12 amino acids long. V shed 3 bases and J shed 5 bases, with 7 bases lying between them. The CDR3: CASSSDGDTQYF. The CDR3 DNA is TGCGCCAGCAGCTCGGACGGAGATACGCAGTATTTT. The variable domain in full, completed from reference TRBV5-1 and TRBJ2-3, reads KAGVTQTPRYLIKTRGQQVTLSCSPISGHRSVSWYQQTPGQGLQFLFEYFSETQRNKGNFPGRFSGRQFSNSRSEMNVSTLELGDSALYLCASSSDGDTQYFGPGTRLTVL.

The V gene is TRBV12-3 or TRBV12-4, the J gene TRBJ1-6; a weak D match, TRBD1 (5 bases). The CDR3 runs 13 residues. V lost 7 bases, J lost 7 bases, and 11 bases lay in between. The CDR3 region is CASTDRRNSPLHF. DNA for the CDR3: TGTGCCAGCACAGACAGACGAAATTCACCCCTCCACTTT.

This rearrangement joins TRBV2 to TRBJ2-1, with TRBD2 identical over 8 bases. V was clipped by 2 bases and J by 6 bases; unmatched bases: 15. The germline gives CDR1 SNHLY, CDR2 FYNNEI. The CDR3 sequence is 18 residues long. This CDR3 is CASSESTSGRGRANEQFF. DNA for the CDR3: TGTGCCAGCAGTGAAAGTACTAGCGGTAGAGGTAGAGCCAATGAGCAGTTCTTC.

This rearrangement joins TRBV14 to TRBJ1-2; unclear D gene. Germline values: CDR1 SGHDN, CDR2 FVKESK. Trimming removed 0 bases from V and 0 bases from J, with 8 bases in between. This CDR3 comprises 15 residues. For the CDR3, the DNA is TGTGCCAGCAGCCAAGACGGCTCTGCTAACTATGGCTACACCTTC. It is translated as CASSQDGSANYGYTF.

The rearrangement joins TRBV6-4 to TRBJ2-3; a weak D match, TRBD2 (5 bases). Germline V CDR1 and CDR2: MRHNA, SNTAGT. Trimming removed 10 bases at V and 14 bases at J, with 19 bases between. This CDR3 has 11 residues. CDR3 in amino acids: CATRTGPSLYF. The CDR3 coding sequence is TGTGCCACCCGAACCGGGCCTAGCCTGTATTTT.

This sequence joins TRBV30 and TRBJ1-1; a possible D gene is TRBD1 (5 bases). Germline CDR1 GTSNPN, CDR2 SVGIG (reference sequence). The CDR3 spans 14 residues. Trimming cost V 0 bases and J 5 bases, with 13 bases left between them. As DNA, the CDR3 is TGTGCCTGGAGTGTTGGGGCAGACGGGACTGAAGCTTTCTTT. Protein: CAWSVGADGTEAFF.

This clone was seen once. This chain links TRBV19 with TRBJ1-2; 9 bases are shared with TRBD1. Germline trimming cut 6 bases from V and 5 bases from J; bases unmatched to any gene: 7. The CDR3 has 14 amino acids. The germline V gene has CDR1 LNHDA and CDR2 SQIVND (reference sequence). The CDR3: CASSRDRVEYGYTF. CDR3 coding DNA: TGTGCCAGTAGCCGGGACAGGGTTGAGTATGGCTACACCTTC.

This rearrangement joins TRBV15 to TRBJ1-6, with a weak D call TRBD1 (5 bases). CDR1 is LNHNV and CDR2 is YYDKDF in the germline V gene (reference sequence). V was trimmed by 3 bases and J by 1 base, leaving 7 bases between them. The length of the CDR3 is 15 residues. CDR3 loop: CATSSRVSYNSPLHF. CDR3 coding DNA: TGTGCCACCAGCAGCAGGGTATCCTATAATTCACCCCTCCACTTT. Looking up the rest from reference TRBV15 and TRBJ1-6 gives the full variable domain: DAMVIQNPRYQVTQFGKPVTLSCSQTLNHNVMYWYQQKSSQAPKLLFHYYDKDFNNEADTPDNFQSRRPNTSFCFLDIRSPGLGDTAMYLCATSSRVSYNSPLHFGNGTRLTVT.

This sequence joins TRBV3-1 (or the pseudogene TRBV3-2) and TRBJ2-7; D not certain. The CDR3 extends over 12 amino acids. Germline assignment: CDR1 LGHDT and CDR2 YNNKEL (reference sequence). The V gene lost 4 bases and the J gene lost 3 bases, with 7 bases spanning the gap. The CDR3 region is CASSPPGYEQYF. DNA for the CDR3: TGTGCCAGCAGCCCTCCGGGCTACGAGCAGTACTTC.

The DNA for the CDR3 is TGTGCCAGCAGCCAGGAATCACCGGGAGGTAGCAATCAGCCCCAGCATTTT. This gives the protein CASSQESPGGSNQPQHF. The chain carries TRBV3-1 (or the pseudogene TRBV3-2) and TRBJ1-5; D remains ambiguous. The CDR3 is 17 residues long. Germline values: CDR1 LGHDT, CDR2 YNNKEL (reference sequence). V lost 3 bases and J lost 0, with 15 bases in between.

The chain is built from TRBV2 and TRBJ2-6; 7 bases line up with TRBD2. Trimming cost V 7 bases and J 1 base; bases outside gene matches: 7. Looked up from germline, CDR1 is SNHLY and CDR2 is FYNNEI. The CDR3 spans 16 residues. The CDR3: CASNRGRGSGANVLTF. In DNA, the CDR3 is TGTGCCAGCAACCGGGGGAGGGGTTCTGGGGCCAACGTCCTGACTTTC.

The V gene is TRBV5-1, the J gene TRBJ1-1; D remains ambiguous. The CDR3 totals 13 residues. Germline V gene sequence: CDR1 SGHRS, CDR2 YFSETQ. V lost 0 bases, J lost 8 bases, and 11 bases lay in between. In DNA form, the CDR3 reads TGCGCCAGCAGCTTGGGACCTGGTGCCGAAGCTTTCTTT. This encodes CASSLGPGAEAFF.

V and J are TRBV5-6 and TRBJ2-6; 7 positions match TRBD1. The CDR3 runs to 16 residues. V gave up 2 bases and J gave up 3 bases; unmatched junction bases: 5. Per germline, CDR1 SGHDT and CDR2 YYEEEE. The CDR3 sequence is CASSLGRGFGANVLTF. CDR3 in DNA: TGTGCCAGCAGCTTAGGCAGGGGGTTTGGGGCCAACGTCCTGACTTTC.

This clone showed up just once. The chain carries TRBV15 and TRBJ2-7; possibly TRBD1 for D (5 bases). V was cut by 0 bases and J by 0 bases, with 9 bases left in between. This CDR3 has 15 amino acids. CDR1 LNHNV and CDR2 YYDKDF come from the germline V gene (reference sequence). The DNA for the CDR3 is TGTGCCACCAGCAGAGACAGGGCCTCCTCCTACGAGCAGTACTTC. Its protein product is CATSRDRASSYEQYF.

The chain links TRBV6-5 to TRBJ1-1; tentatively, D is TRBD1 (5 bases). V lost 7 bases, J lost 0 bases, and 12 bases lay in between. From germline, CDR1 is MNHEY and CDR2 SVGAGI. This CDR3 has 14 residues. The CDR3 DNA follows: TGTGCCAGCACCCGGGGACCGATGAACACTGAAGCTTTCTTT. Translation: CASTRGPMNTEAFF.

The CDR3 sequence is CASSQSRDTSYEQYF. In DNA form, the CDR3 reads TGTGCCAGCTCTCAGTCCCGGGACACCTCCTACGAGCAGTACTTC. The genes are TRBV18 and TRBJ2-7, with TRBD1 as a possible D gene (6 bases). The V gene lost 6 bases and the J gene lost 0 bases, with 15 bases spanning the gap. Per germline, CDR1 KGHSH and CDR2 LQKENI. The CDR3 is 15 amino acids.

This chain connects TRBV2 to TRBJ1-4; D possibly corresponds to TRBD1 (5 bases). The CDR3 is 12 residues long. The V end was cut by 7 bases, the J end by 13 bases, with 16 bases between. Germline CDR1 and CDR2: SNHLY and FYNNEI. CDR3 DNA: TGTGCCAGCACGGACACCCTGCGGGGACTGTTTTTT. Translation gives CASTDTLRGLFF.

This clone was seen only once. The chain uses TRBV9 and TRBJ1-2; D gene unclear. Trimming left V 3 bases short and J 2 bases short, with 8 bases between. Germline-derived CDR1 and CDR2 are SGDLS and YYNGEE. This CDR3 region has 13 residues. The CDR3 DNA is TGTGCCAGCAGCGGGAGGAGCAACTATGGCTACACCTTC. Its protein product is CASSGRSNYGYTF. Variable domain in full (rest from reference TRBV9 and TRBJ1-2): DSGVTQTPKHLITATGQRVTLRCSPRSGDLSVYWYQQSLDQGLQFLIQYYNGEERAKGNILERFSAQQFPDLHSELNLSSLELGDSALYFCASSGRSNYGYTFGSGTRLTVV.

This clone was recorded only once. The chain combines TRBV27 with TRBJ2-4; TRBD2 is a possible D gene (5 bases). Germline CDR1 reads MNHEY; CDR2 reads SMNVEV (reference sequence). V dropped 7 bases and J dropped 3 bases, with 10 bases sitting between them. The CDR3 is made up of 13 amino acids. CDR3: CASIGEGKNIQYF. Written as DNA, the CDR3 is TGTGCCAGCATCGGGGAAGGCAAAAACATTCAGTACTTC.

The genes are TRBV6-5 and TRBJ2-7; weak D call: TRBD1 (6 bases). Germline loops: CDR1 MNHEY, CDR2 SVGAGI. V was clipped by 8 bases and J by 1 base, with 9 bases between them. The CDR3 contains 12 residues. CDR3 sequence: CASRTVSYEQYF. The CDR3 DNA is TGTGCCAGCCGGACAGTTTCCTACGAGCAGTACTTC.

The V gene is TRBV6-5, the J gene TRBJ2-6; possibly TRBD2 for D (6 bases). V shed 0 bases and J shed 0 bases, with 6 bases lying between them. CDR1 and CDR2 (germline): MNHEY, SVGAGI. This CDR3 is 16 amino acids long. CDR3: CASSYSAGSGANVLTF. For the CDR3, the DNA is TGTGCCAGCAGTTACTCAGCGGGCTCTGGGGCCAACGTCCTGACTTTC.